This T cell receptor (beta chain) was sequenced during a study of shared clonotypes between healthy human individuals. Generated by immunoSEQ multiplex PCR, the TCRdb table keeps only in-frame clones and is missing some. The sample lists a few million clones; more than 80% were seen once. CDR1 and CDR2 (germline): MNHNY, SVGAGI (reference sequence). The CDR3 consists of 15 residues. The trim removed 5 bases at V and 4 bases at J, leaving 7 bases unmatched. The specimen was naive CD4+ T cells sorted from blood. Subset defined: CD45RA+ positively selected. The chain carries TRBV6-6 and TRBJ2-1; 8 bases agree with TRBD2. This TCR derives from a man between 18 and 29 years old in good health. In DNA, the CDR3 is TGTGCCAGCAGTACGAGCGGGGGCAAATACAATGAGCAGTTCTTC. Translating gives CASSTSGGKYNEQFF.